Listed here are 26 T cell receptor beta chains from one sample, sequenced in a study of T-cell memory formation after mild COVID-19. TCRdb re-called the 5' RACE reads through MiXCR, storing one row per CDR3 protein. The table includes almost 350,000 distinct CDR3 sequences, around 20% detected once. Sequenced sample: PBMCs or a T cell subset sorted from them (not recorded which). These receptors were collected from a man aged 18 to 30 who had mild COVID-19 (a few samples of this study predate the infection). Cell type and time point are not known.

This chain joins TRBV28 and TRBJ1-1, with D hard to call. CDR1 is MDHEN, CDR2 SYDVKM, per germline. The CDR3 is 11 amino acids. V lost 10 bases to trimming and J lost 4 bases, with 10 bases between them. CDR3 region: CATARGTEAFF. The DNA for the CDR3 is TGTGCCACCGCCCGGGGCACTGAAGCTTTCTTT.

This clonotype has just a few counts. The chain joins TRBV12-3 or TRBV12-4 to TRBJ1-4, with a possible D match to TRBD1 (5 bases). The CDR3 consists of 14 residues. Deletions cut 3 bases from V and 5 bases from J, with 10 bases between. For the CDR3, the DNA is TGTGCCAGCAGTTTTCCGGGACTAAATGAAAAACTGTTTTTT. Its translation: CASSFPGLNEKLFF.

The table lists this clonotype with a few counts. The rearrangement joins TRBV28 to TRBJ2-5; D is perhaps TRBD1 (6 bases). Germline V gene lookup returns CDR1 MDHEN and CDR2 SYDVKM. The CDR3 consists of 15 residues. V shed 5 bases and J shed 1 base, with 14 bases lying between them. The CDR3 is CASSTTGSSQETQYF. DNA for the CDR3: TGTGCCAGCAGTACGACAGGATCCTCCCAAGAGACCCAGTACTTC.

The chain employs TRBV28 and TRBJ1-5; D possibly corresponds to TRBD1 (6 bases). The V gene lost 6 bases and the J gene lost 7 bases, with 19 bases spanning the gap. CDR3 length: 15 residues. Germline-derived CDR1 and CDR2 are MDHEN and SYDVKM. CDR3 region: CASRDGTPSGQPQHF. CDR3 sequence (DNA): TGTGCCAGCAGGGACGGGACACCCAGCGGGCAGCCCCAGCATTTT.

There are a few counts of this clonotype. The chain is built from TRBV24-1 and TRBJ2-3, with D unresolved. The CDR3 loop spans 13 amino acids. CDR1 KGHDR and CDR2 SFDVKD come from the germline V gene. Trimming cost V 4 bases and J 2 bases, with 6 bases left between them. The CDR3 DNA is TGTGCCACCAGTGACCCAAACACAGATACGCAGTATTTT. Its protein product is CATSDPNTDTQYF.

CDR3 loop: CASSQDLNTGELFF. In DNA, the CDR3 is TGTGCCAGCAGCCAAGATCTGAACACCGGGGAGCTGTTTTTT. This sequence joins TRBV3-1 and TRBJ2-2, with D unclear. Germline V gene lookup returns CDR1 LGHDT and CDR2 YNNKEL (reference sequence). The CDR3 is 14 amino acids. With 0 bases removed from V and 1 base from J, the gap between germline ends came to 3 bases.

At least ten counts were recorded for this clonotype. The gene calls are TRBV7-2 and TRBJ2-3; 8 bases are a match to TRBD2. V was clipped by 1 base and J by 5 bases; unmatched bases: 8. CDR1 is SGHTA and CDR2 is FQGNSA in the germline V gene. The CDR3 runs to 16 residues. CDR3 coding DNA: TGTGCCAGCAGCTTAGATCGGCGGGGGGTCAAAGATACGCAGTATTTT. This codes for CASSLDRRGVKDTQYF.

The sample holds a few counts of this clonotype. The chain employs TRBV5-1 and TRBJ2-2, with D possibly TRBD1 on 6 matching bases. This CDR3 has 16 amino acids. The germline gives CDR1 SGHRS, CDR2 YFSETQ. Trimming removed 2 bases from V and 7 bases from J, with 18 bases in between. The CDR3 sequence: CASSFPGHTHGGELFF. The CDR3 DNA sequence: TGCGCCAGCAGCTTCCCGGGACACACCCACGGCGGGGAGCTGTTTTTT.

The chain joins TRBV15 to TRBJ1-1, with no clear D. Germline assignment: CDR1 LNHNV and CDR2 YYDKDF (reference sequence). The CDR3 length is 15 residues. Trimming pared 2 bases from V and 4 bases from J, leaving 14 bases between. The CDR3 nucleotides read TGTGCCACCAGCAGATTAAGCTTGAAGGGCACTGAAGCTTTCTTT. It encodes CATSRLSLKGTEAFF.

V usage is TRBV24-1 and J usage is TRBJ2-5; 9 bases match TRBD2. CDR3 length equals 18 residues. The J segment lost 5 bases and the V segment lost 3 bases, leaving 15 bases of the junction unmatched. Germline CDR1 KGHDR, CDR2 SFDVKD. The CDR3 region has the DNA TGTGCCACCAGTGATGAAACGCCGGGACTAGCAAGCTGGGAGACCCAGTACTTC. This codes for CATSDETPGLASWETQYF.

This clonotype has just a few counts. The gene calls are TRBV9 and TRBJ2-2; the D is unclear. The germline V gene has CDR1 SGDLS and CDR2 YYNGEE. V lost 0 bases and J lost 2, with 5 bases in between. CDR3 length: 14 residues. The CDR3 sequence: CASSVVVNTGELFF. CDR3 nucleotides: TGTGCCAGCAGCGTAGTAGTCAACACCGGGGAGCTGTTTTTT.

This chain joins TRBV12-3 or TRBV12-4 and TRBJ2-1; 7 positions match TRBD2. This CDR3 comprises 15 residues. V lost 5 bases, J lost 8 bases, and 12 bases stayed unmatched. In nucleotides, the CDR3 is TGTGCCAGCAGTGATCGCGGGGGTCGGGATTATGAGCAGTTCTTC. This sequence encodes CASSDRGGRDYEQFF.

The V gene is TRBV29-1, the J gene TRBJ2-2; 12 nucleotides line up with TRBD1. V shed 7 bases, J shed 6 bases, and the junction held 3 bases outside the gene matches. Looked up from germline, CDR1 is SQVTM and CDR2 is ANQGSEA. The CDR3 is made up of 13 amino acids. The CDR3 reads CSAGTGGPGELFF. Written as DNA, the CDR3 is TGCAGCGCCGGGACAGGGGGCCCCGGGGAGCTGTTTTTT.

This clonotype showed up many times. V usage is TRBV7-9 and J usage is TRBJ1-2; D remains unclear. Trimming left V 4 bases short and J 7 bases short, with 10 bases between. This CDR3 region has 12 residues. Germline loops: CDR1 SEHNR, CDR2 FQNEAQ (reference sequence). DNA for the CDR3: TGTGCCAGCAGCTCTACGGACCTTGGCTACACCTTC. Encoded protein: CASSSTDLGYTF.

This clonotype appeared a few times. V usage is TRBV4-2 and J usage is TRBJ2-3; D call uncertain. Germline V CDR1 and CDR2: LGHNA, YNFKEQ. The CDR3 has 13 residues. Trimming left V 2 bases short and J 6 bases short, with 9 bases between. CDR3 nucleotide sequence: TGTGCCAGCAGCCAAACTCCCTTGGATACGCAGTATTTT. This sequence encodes CASSQTPLDTQYF.

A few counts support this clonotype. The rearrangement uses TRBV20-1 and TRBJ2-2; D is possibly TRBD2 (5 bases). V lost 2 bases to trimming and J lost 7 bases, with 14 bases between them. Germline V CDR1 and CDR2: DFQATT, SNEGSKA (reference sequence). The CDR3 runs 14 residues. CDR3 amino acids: CSARIRGYGGELFF. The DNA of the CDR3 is TGCAGTGCTAGAATCCGGGGTTACGGCGGGGAGCTGTTTTTT.

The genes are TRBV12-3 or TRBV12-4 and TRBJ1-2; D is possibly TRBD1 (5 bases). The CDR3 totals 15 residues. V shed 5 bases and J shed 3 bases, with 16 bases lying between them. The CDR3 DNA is TGTGCCAGCAGTGCAAGACAGATTCCGGACTATGGCTACACCTTC. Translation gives CASSARQIPDYGYTF.

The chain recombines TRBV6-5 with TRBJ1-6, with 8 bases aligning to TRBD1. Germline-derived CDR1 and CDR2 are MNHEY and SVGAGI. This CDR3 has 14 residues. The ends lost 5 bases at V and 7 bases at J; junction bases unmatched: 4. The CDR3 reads CASSPRGRNSPLHF. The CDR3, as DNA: TGTGCCAGCAGTCCCAGGGGGCGAAATTCACCCCTCCACTTT.

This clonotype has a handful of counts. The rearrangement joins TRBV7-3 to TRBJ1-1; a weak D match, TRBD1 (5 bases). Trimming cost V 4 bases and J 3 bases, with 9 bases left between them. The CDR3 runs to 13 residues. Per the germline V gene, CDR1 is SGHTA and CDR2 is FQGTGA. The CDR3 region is CASSSTGYTEAFF. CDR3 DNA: TGTGCCAGCAGCTCAACAGGTTACACTGAAGCTTTCTTT.

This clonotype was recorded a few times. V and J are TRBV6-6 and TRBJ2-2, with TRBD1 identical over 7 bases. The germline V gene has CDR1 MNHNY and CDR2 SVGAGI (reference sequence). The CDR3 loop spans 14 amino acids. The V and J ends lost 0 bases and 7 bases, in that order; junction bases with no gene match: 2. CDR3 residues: CASSYSGGNGELFF. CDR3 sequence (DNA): TGTGCCAGCAGTTACTCAGGGGGCAACGGGGAGCTGTTTTTT.

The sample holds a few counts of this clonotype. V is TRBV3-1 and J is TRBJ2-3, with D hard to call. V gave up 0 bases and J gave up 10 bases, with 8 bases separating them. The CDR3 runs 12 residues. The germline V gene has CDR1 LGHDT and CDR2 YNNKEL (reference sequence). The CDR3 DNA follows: TGTGCCAGCAGCCAAGATGGGTTGGCGCAGTATTTT. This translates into CASSQDGLAQYF.

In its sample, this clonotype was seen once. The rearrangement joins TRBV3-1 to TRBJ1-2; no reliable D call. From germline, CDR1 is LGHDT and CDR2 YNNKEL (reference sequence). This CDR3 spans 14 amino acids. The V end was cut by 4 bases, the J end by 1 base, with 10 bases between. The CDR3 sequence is CASSLRPVNYGYTF. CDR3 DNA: TGTGCCAGCAGCCTACGCCCCGTTAACTATGGCTACACCTTC.

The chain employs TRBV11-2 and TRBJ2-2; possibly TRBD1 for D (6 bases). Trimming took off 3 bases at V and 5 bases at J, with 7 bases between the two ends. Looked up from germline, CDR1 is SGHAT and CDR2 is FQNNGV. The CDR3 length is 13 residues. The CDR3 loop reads CASSFGQTGELFF. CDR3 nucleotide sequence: TGTGCCAGCAGCTTCGGACAGACCGGGGAGCTGTTTTTT.

The CDR3 loop reads CASSKQGDNQPQHF. CDR3 nucleotide sequence: TGTGCCAGCAGCAAACAGGGCGACAATCAGCCCCAGCATTTT. The rearrangement links TRBV7-9 to TRBJ1-5; a weak D match, TRBD1 (6 bases). This CDR3 is built from 14 residues. The germline gives CDR1 SEHNR, CDR2 FQNEAQ (reference sequence). Trimming took off 5 bases at V and 3 bases at J, with 11 bases between the two ends.

The CDR3 protein is CASIRVSGASTDTQYF. CDR3 in DNA: TGTGCCAGCATCAGGGTTAGCGGGGCTAGCACAGATACGCAGTATTTT. The V gene is TRBV7-2, the J gene TRBJ2-3, with 8 nucleotides matching TRBD2. This CDR3 region has 16 residues. Germline V gene data show CDR1 as SGHTA and CDR2 as FQGNSA. With V trimmed by 7 bases and J by 0 bases, 9 bases remained unmatched. The full variable domain, rest sourced from reference TRBV7-2 and TRBJ2-3, is GAGVSQSPSNKVTEKGKDVELRCDPISGHTALYWYRQSLGQGLEFLIYFQGNSAPDKSGLPSDRFSAERTGGSVSTLTIQRTQQEDSAVYLCASIRVSGASTDTQYFGPGTRLTVL.

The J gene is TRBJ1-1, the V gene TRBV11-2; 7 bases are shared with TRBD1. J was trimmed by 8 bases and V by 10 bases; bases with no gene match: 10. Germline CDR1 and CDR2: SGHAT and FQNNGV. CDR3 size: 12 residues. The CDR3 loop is CATQTQDREAFF. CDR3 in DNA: TGTGCCACCCAGACCCAGGACAGGGAAGCTTTCTTT. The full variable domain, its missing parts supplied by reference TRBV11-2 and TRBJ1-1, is EAGVAQSPRYKIIEKRQSVAFWCNPISGHATLYWYQQILGQGPKLLIQFQNNGVVDDSQLPKDRFSAERLKGVDSTLKIQPAKLEDSAVYLCATQTQDREAFFGQGTRLTVV.